The next 29 T cell receptor beta chains were all read from a single sample in a study of CD8+ T cells in alopecia areata. Extracted RNA was reverse transcribed, and the resulting cDNA served as sequencing template. The assay was immunoSEQ multiplex PCR, and TCRdb's table has in-frame clones only and misses some. The sample has approximately 180,000 clones; approximately 65% are singletons. The sample here was CD8+ T cells sorted from blood, taken at week 0. All receptors derive from a human donor with alopecia areata.

By share of the sample, this clone is medium-sized. The chain links TRBV12-5 to TRBJ1-4; the D is unclear. V gave up 6 bases and J gave up 10 bases, with 12 bases separating them. CDR1 and CDR2 from the germline V gene are LGHNT and FRNRAP. CDR3 length: 12 amino acids. The CDR3 here is CASGPGRGKLFF. CDR3 DNA sequence: TGTGCTAGTGGCCCCGGACGAGGAAAACTGTTTTTT.

In this sample, this clone turned up a few times. V and J are TRBV7-2 and TRBJ2-1, with unresolved D. Per germline, CDR1 SGHTA and CDR2 FQGNSA. CDR3 length: 14 residues. Trimming removed 5 bases at V and 1 base at J, with 9 bases between. CDR3 in DNA: TGTGCCAGCAGCCCGCGTGAGTCCTACAATGAGCAGTTCTTC. Its translation is CASSPRESYNEQFF. The variable domain in full, with the rest retrieved from reference TRBV7-2 and TRBJ2-1, is GAGVSQSPSNKVTEKGKDVELRCDPISGHTALYWYRQSLGQGLEFLIYFQGNSAPDKSGLPSDRFSAERTGGSVSTLTIQRTQQEDSAVYLCASSPRESYNEQFFGPGTRLTVL.

This clone occurred a few times. The rearrangement joins TRBV15 to TRBJ2-3; D call uncertain. CDR1 and CDR2 from the germline V gene are LNHNV and YYDKDF (reference sequence). This CDR3 has 16 amino acids. Trimming removed 1 base at V and 5 bases at J, with 16 bases between. The CDR3 region has the DNA TGTGCCACCAGCAGAGCCTACCACGAAAGGCAAGATACGCAGTATTTT. Amino acids: CATSRAYHERQDTQYF.

The V gene is TRBV4-1, the J gene TRBJ1-5; TRBD1 matches at 7 bases. Germline-derived CDR1 and CDR2 are MGHRA and YSYEKL. The J segment lost 2 bases and the V segment lost 4 bases, leaving 5 bases of the junction unmatched. The CDR3 is made up of 15 amino acids. CDR3 DNA: TGCGCCAGCAGCCCTATTGACAGGGGCAATCAGCCCCAGCATTTT. Translation: CASSPIDRGNQPQHF.

The chain combines TRBV4-1 with TRBJ2-1; D assignment may be TRBD1 or TRBD2 (6 bases each). The CDR3 loop spans 12 amino acids. The germline CDR1 and CDR2 sequences are MGHRA and YSYEKL. The germline V and J ends were trimmed by 9 bases and 7 bases, with 13 bases remaining between them. This CDR3 is CASTTGANEQFF. The CDR3 DNA sequence: TGCGCCAGTACTACGGGGGCGAATGAGCAGTTCTTC.

The gene calls are TRBV30 and TRBJ2-1; 12 bases fit TRBD1. Trimming removed 8 bases from V and 3 bases from J; junction bases left unmatched: 8. Looked up from germline, CDR1 is GTSNPN and CDR2 is SVGIG (reference sequence). CDR3 length equals 15 residues. The DNA of the CDR3 is TGTGCCAGACACGGGACAGGGGGCCGCTACAATGAGCAGTTCTTC. It yields the protein CARHGTGGRYNEQFF.

The chain recombines TRBV13 with TRBJ2-1, with a possible D match to TRBD2 (7 bases). Germline loops: CDR1 PRHDT, CDR2 FYEKMQ (reference sequence). V lost 5 bases and J lost 0, with 14 bases in between. The CDR3 has 16 amino acids. The CDR3 region is CASSARGASSYNEQFF. DNA for the CDR3: TGTGCCAGCAGCGCCCGGGGGGCCAGCTCCTACAATGAGCAGTTCTTC.

The sample holds a few counts of this clone. The chain combines TRBV9 with TRBJ2-6; TRBD1 matches 8 bases. Germline V CDR1 and CDR2: SGDLS, YYNGEE. V was clipped by 3 bases and J by 3 bases; unmatched bases: 8. The CDR3 runs 17 residues. CDR3 amino acids: CASSGFRGQSGANVLTF. The CDR3 region has the DNA TGTGCCAGCAGCGGTTTCAGGGGGCAGAGTGGGGCCAACGTCCTGACTTTC. Full variable domain (rest looked up from reference TRBV9 and TRBJ2-6): DSGVTQTPKHLITATGQRVTLRCSPRSGDLSVYWYQQSLDQGLQFLIQYYNGEERAKGNILERFSAQQFPDLHSELNLSSLELGDSALYFCASSGFRGQSGANVLTFGAGSRLTVL.

The genes are TRBV2 and TRBJ2-5; a weak D match, TRBD2 (7 bases). V was trimmed by 6 bases and J by 7 bases, leaving 15 bases between them. Germline V gene lookup returns CDR1 SNHLY and CDR2 FYNNEI. This CDR3 spans 13 amino acids. CDR3 amino acids: CASSPGGLGTQYF. The CDR3 DNA reads as TGTGCCAGCAGCCCGGGGGGCCTGGGGACCCAGTACTTC.

The chain carries TRBV27 and TRBJ1-1, with D unclear. Trimming pared 3 bases from V and 3 bases from J, leaving 8 bases between. The CDR3 consists of 13 residues. Germline V gene lookup returns CDR1 MNHEY and CDR2 SMNVEV (reference sequence). The CDR3 bases are TGTGCCAGCAGTTTCGAAAGCCACACTGAAGCTTTCTTT. Amino acid sequence: CASSFESHTEAFF.

The chain uses TRBV13 and TRBJ2-3; 9 bases align to TRBD2. This CDR3 comprises 17 residues. Trimming at V came to 0 bases and at J to 3 bases, leaving 7 bases not matched to a gene. Germline CDR1 PRHDT, CDR2 FYEKMQ (reference sequence). The CDR3 region has the DNA TGTGCCAGCAGCTTAGGCCGCGGACTAGCGTCGACAGATACGCAGTATTTT. Protein sequence: CASSLGRGLASTDTQYF. Drawing the rest from reference TRBV13 and TRBJ2-3, the complete variable domain is AAGVIQSPRHLIKEKRETATLKCYPIPRHDTVYWYQQGPGQDPQFLISFYEKMQSDKGSIPDRFSAQQFSDYHSELNMSSLELGDSALYFCASSLGRGLASTDTQYFGPGTRLTVL.

The sample holds a few counts of this clone. This chain uses TRBV7-3 with TRBJ2-1, with D tentatively TRBD1 (6 bases). Germline-derived CDR1 and CDR2 are SGHTA and FQGTGA. The CDR3 spans 17 residues. Trimming removed 4 bases from V and 8 bases from J, with 24 bases in between. DNA of the CDR3: TGTGCCAGCAGCTCTAAAGGGGCCAACAGGGAGATCGATGAGCAGTTCTTC. The encoded protein is CASSSKGANREIDEQFF.

The V and J genes are TRBV6-5 and TRBJ2-5; 7 nucleotides align to TRBD2. The CDR3 contains 14 residues. Trimming cost V 6 bases and J 2 bases; bases outside gene matches: 6. Germline lookup yields CDR1 MNHEY and CDR2 SVGAGI. CDR3 nucleotide sequence: TGTGCCAGCAGGCCGGGGGGTAATCAAGAGACCCAGTACTTC. It is translated as CASRPGGNQETQYF.

A note on this clone: An end of the junction differs from the germline gene, which may be a read error. The chain is built from TRBV7-9 and TRBJ1-1; 7 positions agree with TRBD1. The CDR3 sequence is 12 residues long. CDR1 is SEHNR, CDR2 FQNEAQ, per germline (reference sequence). Here the CDR3 reads CASTLHRGIAFF. For the CDR3, the DNA is TGTGCCAGCACCTTACACAGGGGAATAGCTTTCTTT.

The chain carries TRBV29-1 and TRBJ2-7, with 7 bases that match TRBD1. The trim removed 6 bases at V and 2 bases at J, leaving 4 bases unmatched. This CDR3 contains 12 residues. Germline CDR1 and CDR2: SQVTM and ANQGSEA. The CDR3 reads CSVTGTPYEQYF. CDR3 DNA sequence: TGCAGCGTGACAGGGACCCCCTACGAGCAGTACTTC.

The chain has TRBV27 and TRBJ1-2; no reliable D call. The germline CDR1 and CDR2 sequences are MNHEY and SMNVEV (reference sequence). The CDR3 is 13 residues long. Trimming cost V 3 bases and J 6 bases, with 11 bases left between them. CDR3 region: CASSLLGKDGYTF. Written as DNA, the CDR3 is TGTGCCAGCAGTTTGTTAGGGAAAGATGGCTACACCTTC.

V gene TRBV6-1 combines with J gene TRBJ2-2, with no clear D. In germline, CDR1 is MNHNS, CDR2 SASEGT. There are 15 residues in the CDR3. V lost 2 bases and J 7 bases, leaving 14 bases between the germline ends. DNA of the CDR3: TGTGCCAGCAGTGAATCGGACGCCCGGAGCGGGGAGCTGTTTTTT. Translated: CASSESDARSGELFF.

The chain couples TRBV6-5 to TRBJ1-3, with a possible D match to TRBD1 (6 bases). Trimming took off 2 bases at V and 6 bases at J, with 17 bases between the two ends. Germline CDR1 reads MNHEY; CDR2 reads SVGAGI. The CDR3 runs to 16 residues. CDR3 sequence reads: CASSYGSRGGENTIYF. CDR3 in DNA: TGTGCCAGCAGTTACGGATCCAGGGGAGGGGAAAACACCATATATTTT.

V and J are TRBV7-2 and TRBJ1-2; D is ambiguous. Germline values: CDR1 SGHTA, CDR2 FQGNSA. This CDR3 is built from 18 residues. The ends were cut back, 0 bases at V and 0 bases at J, with 17 bases in the middle. The CDR3 DNA reads as TGTGCCAGCAGCTTAGCGCGGACGTTGTACCTAGCTAACTATGGCTACACCTTC. Translation: CASSLARTLYLANYGYTF.

This clone was seen only a few times. The rearrangement uses TRBV2 and TRBJ2-7; D is possibly TRBD2 (6 bases). The CDR3 is 12 amino acids. With 11 bases removed from V and 5 bases from J, the gap between germline ends came to 16 bases. Germline V gene data show CDR1 as SNHLY and CDR2 as FYNNEI. CDR3 DNA sequence: TGTGCCTCCCAATCGGGGGTCCACGAGCAGTACTTC. Encoded protein: CASQSGVHEQYF.

In this sample, this clone turned up a few times. J is TRBJ2-1 and V is TRBV19; no clear D. V lost 9 bases and J 8 bases, leaving 20 bases between the germline ends. Germline loops: CDR1 LNHDA, CDR2 SQIVND (reference sequence). The CDR3 loop spans 14 amino acids. The CDR3 region has the DNA TGTGCCAGCAGCCGGGTTCTTTCGTGGGATGAGCAGTTCTTC. Its translation: CASSRVLSWDEQFF.

The chain recombines TRBV27 with TRBJ2-1; D call uncertain. The germline V gene encodes CDR1 MNHEY and CDR2 SMNVEV (reference sequence). V lost 0 bases and J 6 bases, leaving 6 bases between the germline ends. The length of the CDR3 is 13 residues. CDR3 in amino acids: CASSLSWGNEQFF. The CDR3 DNA reads as TGTGCCAGCAGTTTATCCTGGGGCAATGAGCAGTTCTTC.

This clone has only one observation. The chain recombines TRBV6-6 with TRBJ2-3, with 10 bases matching TRBD2. Germline CDR1 MNHNY, CDR2 SVGAGI (reference sequence). V was clipped by 6 bases and J by 2 bases; unmatched bases: 8. This CDR3 is built from 16 residues. For the CDR3, the DNA is TGTGCCAGCAGCCCCTTAGCGGGGGGTTCCACAGATACGCAGTATTTT. It specifies CASSPLAGGSTDTQYF.

The V call is TRBV7-8, the J call TRBJ2-7; no clear D. There are 12 residues in the CDR3. V dropped 3 bases and J dropped 7 bases, with 10 bases sitting between them. CDR1 is SGHVS and CDR2 is FQNEAQ in the germline V gene. The CDR3 loop is CASSFGSKEQYF. The CDR3 coding sequence is TGTGCCAGCAGCTTCGGTTCGAAGGAGCAGTACTTC. Full variable domain (remainder filled in from reference TRBV7-8 and TRBJ2-7): GAGVSQSPRYKVAKRGQDVALRCDPISGHVSLFWYQQALGQGPEFLTYFQNEAQLDKSGLPSDRFFAERPEGSVSTLKIQRTQQEDSAVYLCASSFGSKEQYFGPGTRLTVT.

The gene calls are TRBV10-3 and TRBJ2-2; 11 positions agree with TRBD2. V lost 9 bases and J lost 4; bases outside the gene matches: 10. This CDR3 comprises 16 residues. Germline V lookup: CDR1 ENHRY, CDR2 SYGVKD. CDR3 in amino acids: CAISGLAARGTGELFF. The CDR3 DNA is TGTGCCATATCGGGACTAGCGGCCCGTGGCACCGGGGAGCTGTTTTTT.

This clone was seen only a few times. The gene calls are TRBV27 and TRBJ2-5; 9 nucleotides agree with TRBD1. Unmatched junction bases numbered 7, after V lost 3 bases and J lost 5 bases. The CDR3 loop spans 15 amino acids. CDR1 MNHEY and CDR2 SMNVEV come from the germline V gene (reference sequence). CDR3 in DNA: TGTGCCAGCAGTTTTGTACAGGGGGCTATGGAGACCCAGTACTTC. Translation: CASSFVQGAMETQYF.

The gene calls are TRBV6-5 and TRBJ2-5; 7 nucleotides match TRBD1. The V segment lost 2 bases and the J segment 5 bases; nucleotides outside the gene matches: 11. The CDR3 spans 16 residues. Per the germline V gene, CDR1 is MNHEY and CDR2 is SVGAGI. The CDR3 region is CASSYARQGVRETQYF. DNA for the CDR3: TGTGCCAGCAGTTACGCTCGACAGGGTGTGCGGGAGACCCAGTACTTC.

The gene calls are TRBV30 and TRBJ2-7; D ambiguous. The CDR3 consists of 13 residues. CDR1 GTSNPN and CDR2 SVGIG come from the germline V gene (reference sequence). Trimming pared 1 base from V and 6 bases from J, leaving 13 bases between. CDR3 amino acids: CAWSDYSEREQYF. The CDR3 coding sequence is TGTGCCTGGAGTGATTACAGCGAACGCGAGCAGTACTTC.

This clone was observed a single time. The chain uses TRBV27 and TRBJ2-5; no definite D call. Looked up from germline, CDR1 is MNHEY and CDR2 is SMNVEV (reference sequence). The CDR3 has 13 residues. Trimming took off 7 bases at V and 2 bases at J, with 11 bases between the two ends. The DNA for the CDR3 is TGTGCCAGCATGGGGTCGGCGCAAGAGACCCAGTACTTC. Its protein is CASMGSAQETQYF.